The 17 T cell receptor beta chains in this list originate from one sample, sequenced in a study of lymphopenia after photon versus proton radiotherapy. Produced via immunoSEQ multiplex PCR; TCRdb's table is partial and in-frame only. This sample has around 64,000 clones, with about 90% found just once. Sequencing used peripheral blood, obtained from a patient treated with photon-based radiotherapy. These receptors were taken from a woman aged 40 to 50 with cholangiocarcinoma.

V gene TRBV5-1 combines with J gene TRBJ1-1; unclear D gene. Germline CDR1 and CDR2: SGHRS and YFSETQ. The CDR3 spans 13 residues. The ends were cut back, 7 bases at V and 1 base at J, with 11 bases in the middle. The CDR3 DNA reads TGCGCCAGCCAAGTTAAGGCGAACACTGAAGCTTTCTTT. Amino acid sequence: CASQVKANTEAFF.

J is TRBJ2-3 and V is TRBV7-2; no firm D call. With 3 bases removed from V and 7 bases from J, the gap between germline ends came to 5 bases. This CDR3 has 11 amino acids. Looked up from germline, CDR1 is SGHTA and CDR2 is FQGNSA. The CDR3 coding sequence is TGTGCCAGCAGCTTTCGCTATACGCAGTATTTT. This translates into CASSFRYTQYF.

The V and J genes are TRBV19 and TRBJ2-1; the D gene could be TRBD1 or TRBD2 (5 bases each). Germline CDR1 LNHDA, CDR2 SQIVND (reference sequence). The length of the CDR3 is 17 residues. Between the trimmed V and J ends, which lost 5 bases and 1 base, there was a span of 18 bases. The CDR3 region is CASSDTPGRRSYNEQFF. The CDR3 DNA sequence: TGTGCCAGTAGTGACACACCGGGACGCAGATCCTACAATGAGCAGTTCTTC.

The rearrangement links TRBV2 to TRBJ1-2; D is unresolved. This CDR3 region has 14 residues. The V end lost 0 bases, the J end lost 3 bases, and 8 bases lay between the germline ends. Germline CDR1 is SNHLY and CDR2 is FYNNEI. CDR3 loop: CASSEALLYYGYTF. In nucleotides, the CDR3 is TGTGCCAGCAGTGAAGCGCTTCTTTACTATGGCTACACCTTC.

V is TRBV10-1 and J is TRBJ2-1, with unresolved D. The germline V gene encodes CDR1 WNHNN and CDR2 SYGVQD (reference sequence). V was cut by 0 bases and J by 6 bases, with 6 bases left in between. The CDR3 covers 13 residues. As DNA, the CDR3 is TGCGCCAGCAGTGAGTCGAAAAGCAATGAGCAGTTCTTC. This encodes CASSESKSNEQFF.

Points on this clone: A read error may produce the germline difference seen at one junction end. The CDR3 DNA reads TGTGCGTGGAGCGGGGGCAGCTCCTACGAGCAGTACTTC. Translating it yields CAWSGGSSYEQYF. The chain employs TRBV30 and TRBJ2-7; 8 nucleotides match TRBD2. Germline assignment: CDR1 GTSNPN and CDR2 SVGIG (reference sequence). The CDR3 runs to 13 residues.

This chain uses TRBV28 with TRBJ1-2; maybe TRBD1 (5 bases). The germline V gene encodes CDR1 MDHEN and CDR2 SYDVKM. The CDR3 covers 12 residues. The V gene lost 6 bases and the J gene lost 7 bases, with 12 bases spanning the gap. The CDR3 loop is CASSTLGPGYTF. The CDR3 DNA follows: TGTGCCAGCAGCACTTTGGGACCTGGCTACACCTTC.

The chain recombines TRBV6-1 with TRBJ1-1, with D unclear. This CDR3 has 12 residues. CDR1 MNHNS and CDR2 SASEGT come from the germline V gene. Trimming removed 5 bases at V and 4 bases at J, with 8 bases between. The CDR3 protein is CASSWTLTEAFF. Here the CDR3 DNA reads TGTGCCAGCAGTTGGACCCTCACTGAAGCTTTCTTT.

This chain joins TRBV5-1 and TRBJ1-1, with 9 bases identical to TRBD1. CDR3 size: 13 residues. V lost 4 bases and J lost 4; bases outside the gene matches: 2. Looked up from germline, CDR1 is SGHRS and CDR2 is YFSETQ. This CDR3 reads CASSRQGGTEAFF. The CDR3 bases are TGCGCCAGCAGCCGACAGGGGGGCACTGAAGCTTTCTTT.

Here the CDR3 reads CASSESLGNTEAFF. The CDR3 DNA sequence: TGCGCCAGCAGTGAGTCGCTAGGGAACACTGAAGCTTTCTTT. The V call is TRBV10-1, the J call TRBJ1-1; D unresolved. The CDR3 spans 14 residues. CDR1 and CDR2 (germline): WNHNN, SYGVQD (reference sequence). With 0 bases removed from V and 1 base from J, the gap between germline ends came to 6 bases.

The rearrangement links TRBV7-9 to TRBJ2-7, with D unclear. Germline CDR1 and CDR2: SEHNR and FQNEAQ (reference sequence). The V gene lost 3 bases and the J gene lost 1 base, with 4 bases spanning the gap. This CDR3 contains 12 residues. DNA of the CDR3: TGTGCCAGCAGCTTCGAGTCCTACGAGCAGTACTTC. Protein: CASSFESYEQYF.

The chain carries TRBV10-2 and TRBJ2-4, with 15 bases aligning to TRBD2. Trimming at V came to 3 bases and at J to 3 bases, leaving 9 bases not matched to a gene. This CDR3 comprises 19 residues. CDR1 and CDR2 from the germline V gene are WSHSY and SAAADI. In DNA form, the CDR3 reads TGCGCCAGCAGTGAACCGGGACTAGCGGGGGGTCGATTCAAAAACATTCAGTACTTC. Amino acid sequence: CASSEPGLAGGRFKNIQYF.

J is TRBJ1-2 and V is TRBV4-1; 8 bases match TRBD1. With V trimmed by 0 bases and J by 2 bases, 2 bases remained unmatched. From germline, CDR1 is MGHRA and CDR2 YSYEKL. The CDR3 totals 15 residues. CDR3 nucleotide sequence: TGCGCCAGCAGCCAAGATCCAGGGGGCAACTATGGCTACACCTTC. This translates into CASSQDPGGNYGYTF.

The CDR3 spells CASSLGQGSDGYTF. DNA of the CDR3: TGTGCCAGCAGCTTAGGTCAGGGGTCTGATGGCTACACCTTC. The J gene is TRBJ1-2, the V gene TRBV7-6; TRBD1 might be the D (6 bases). The V end lost 1 base, the J end lost 6 bases, and 12 bases lay between the germline ends. From germline, CDR1 is SGHVS and CDR2 FNYEAQ. This CDR3 has 14 residues. Using reference TRBV7-6 and TRBJ1-2 for the parts outside the CDR3, the full variable domain is GAGVSQSPRYKVTKRGQDVALRCDPISGHVSLYWYRQALGQGPEFLTYFNYEAQQDKSGLPNDRFSAERPEGSISTLTIQRTEQRDSAMYRCASSLGQGSDGYTFGSGTRLTVV.

The chain joins TRBV6-6 to TRBJ2-2, with 10 bases fitting TRBD2. Germline CDR1 MNHNY, CDR2 SVGAGI (reference sequence). The CDR3 sequence is 15 residues long. Losses at the gene ends were 7 bases for V and 6 bases for J; bases not matched to a gene: 8. The DNA of the CDR3 is TGTGCCAGCATCCTGAGCGGGGGGGTTGCCGGGGAGCTGTTTTTT. This sequence encodes CASILSGGVAGELFF.

The genes are TRBV10-3 and TRBJ1-2; D unclear. Per germline, CDR1 ENHRY and CDR2 SYGVKD. The V end lost 5 bases, the J end lost 1 base, and 8 bases lay between the germline ends. The CDR3 totals 13 residues. Written as DNA, the CDR3 is TGTGCCATCAGTACGGACCTTAACTATGGCTACACCTTC. It codes for CAISTDLNYGYTF.

The chain uses TRBV28 and TRBJ1-1; D perhaps matches TRBD1 (6 bases). The germline CDR1 and CDR2 sequences are MDHEN and SYDVKM. With 5 bases removed from V and 10 bases from J, the gap between germline ends came to 11 bases. This CDR3 comprises 11 residues. CDR3 nucleotide sequence: TGTGCCAGCAGTCCAGGGGTTCGAGCTTTCTTT. Amino acid sequence: CASSPGVRAFF. The variable domain in full, with the rest retrieved from reference TRBV28 and TRBJ1-1, is DVKVTQSSRYLVKRTGEKVFLECVQDMDHENMFWYRQDPGLGLRLIYFSYDVKMKEKGDIPEGYSVSREKKERFSLILESASTNQTSMYLCASSPGVRAFFGQGTRLTVV.